This T cell receptor beta chain appears in the sequencing data of a study of persistence of HIV-infected CD4 T cells. Study summary: Donors were ART-treated; their CMV- and Gag-responding CD4+ T cells were isolated.

This was the immunoSEQ version 4 assay in survey mode. The repertoire was sequenced with immunoSEQ multiplex PCR; TCRdb's copy has only in-frame clones and lacks some. The sample has 25,000 to 35,000 clones, roughly four fifths seen once. This CDR3 comprises 16 residues. V was clipped by 1 base and J by 0 bases, with 10 bases between them. Germline V gene sequence: CDR1 MNHEY, CDR2 SVGEGT. The stimulus was lysate of CMV-infected fibroblasts, around 10 ug/mL. CD40L-negative CD69-negative CD45RO-high memory CD4+ T cells were sorted as populations depleted of antigen-responding cells. A roughly 20-hour stimulation of CD8-depleted PBMCs used anti-CD28/CD49d costimulation, CD40-blocking antibody and enfuvirtide. Points from the study as a whole: Antigen-responding cells were enriched for degenerate expanded CDR3beta sequences.

Comments on this clone: Its specificity is unknown.

The J gene is TRBJ1-3, the V gene TRBV6-2 or TRBV6-3, with TRBD1 as a possible D gene (6 bases). This TCR was sampled from an adult man with HIV who was CMV-seropositive. This sample comprised CD4+ T cells sorted from PBMCs after approximately 19-hour stimulation, obtained from a patient who received antiretroviral therapy. The DNA for the CDR3 is TGTGCCAGCAGTTACTACGGACAGCACTCTGGAAACACCATATATTTT. It codes for CASSYYGQHSGNTIYF.